The present T cell receptor beta chain was sequenced within a study of glioma-infiltrating T cells (dated by TCRdb to about 2016). Study-level background: Sequencing of TCR alpha- and beta-chain repertoires was performed on glioma tissue, on non-neoplastic brain tissue, and on matched peripheral blood mononuclear cells. To measure how far tissue and blood T-cell populations diverged, each tissue-infiltrating repertoire was compared against the peripheral blood repertoire of the same patient. The paired cohort comprised three low-grade glioma patients, 8 or 9 primary glioblastoma patients and three non-glioma patients contributing non-neoplastic brain tissue.

The investigation overall reported the following: The group comparisons were based on small numbers of patients: three non-neoplastic, three low-grade glioma and several glioblastoma patients. Very few CDR3 sequences were shared between tissue and blood, attributed to high CDR3 diversity and limited sampling. In non-neoplastic patients, VJ-independent divergence between tissue and blood fell below expectation, whereas in all gliomas, and especially in low-grade gliomas, the divergence rose above expectation.

This clonotype has a count of ten or more. Its recognized antigen is unknown. No base qualities exist here, and no much larger clone lies one base off it. V loses 0 bases of germline sequence and J loses 6 bases, and the interval between the two ends is 6 bases. The CDR3 spans 13 residues, from the cysteine through the phenylalanine. Only CDR3 DNA remains: 39 bases, in frame from the first base. Looking up the germline V gene yields CDR1 MNHEY and CDR2 SVGEGT. TCR alpha and beta CDR3 regions were amplified with the iRepertoire nested amplicon-rescue multiplex PCR (arm-PCR) platform from RNA. One-step reverse transcription and amplification used about 95-400 ng of tissue mRNA or PBMC total RNA as input. Following bead purification, Illumina adapters were added through a secondary multiplex PCR, and the libraries were then gel-purified between 200 and 400 bp. Demultiplexing relied on internal 6-nucleotide barcodes carried by the libraries. The libraries were sequenced on an Illumina MiSeq using 2x220 or 2x250 nucleotide paired-end reads. For the original study's pipeline: FLASH 1.2.11 was used to merge paired reads, and BWA-MEM then aligned the reads to the GRCh37 human genome before TRA and TRB reads were extracted. An IMGT-derived reference of cassette sequences and CDR3 motifs, with pseudogenes included, was used for V and J assignment. Three-frame translation of reads was performed, and productive CDR3s were defined as those with a C...FGXG motif and no stop codons. Clonotypes were defined as unique combinations of V-J cassette pair and CDR3 amino acid sequence. Hamming distance filtering was applied to reads, with thresholds set by the sequence error rate of each sample in mapped regions. Using fastp trimming at Q25 and MiXCR clonotype assembly, TCRdb reanalyzed the public sequencing data and kept in-frame beta chains. Rows merge per CDR3 protein into single entries with the most common DNA and genes. Clone size and V and J calls follow TCRdb, not the original study. The sample table shows roughly 190,000 distinct CDR3 sequences, and approximately 30% are seen once. In total, the top ten clones hold 20% to 25% of the sample.

The sequence was collected from a human donor with low-grade glioma or glioblastoma, undergoing nonglioma brain surgery, or in good health (not recorded which). The material sequenced was glioma tissue, nonneoplastic brain tissue, or PBMCs (not recorded which). The rearrangement combines TRBV6-2 or TRBV6-3 with TRBJ2-1, with no confident D gene call. The nucleotides are TGTGCCAGCAGTTACTCTCAGAGCAATGAGCAGTTCTTC. Its protein product is CASSYSQSNEQFF.